These T cell receptor beta chains were read from a single sample in a study of T-cell reconstitution after alpha-beta-depleted transplantation in children. TCRdb processed the PCR reads anew with MiXCR; each CDR3 protein has one entry. The sample includes 580,000 or so distinct CDR3 sequences, 20% to 25% of them seen just once. The sequences come from PBMCs, mostly from graft donor cells, collected 360 days after TCRalphabeta/CD19-depleted stem cell transplant. The receptors here all came from a boy under two years old who had a stem cell transplant for acute myeloid leukemia, so the T cells may come from the graft donor. Each CDR3 is given with its conserved first and last residue. A D gene is named only where the DNA matches it firmly. Clone size is not always given. Where it is, it says once, few, many or a class for expanded clones.

D	size	length	V	J	CDR3	DNA
TRBD1	-	11	TRBV28	TRBJ1-1	CASSSWTGAFF	TGTGCCAGCAGTTCATGGACAGGAGCTTTCTTT
TRBD1	few	15	TRBV4-3	TRBJ2-7	CASSPTDRGDYEQYF	TGCGCCAGCAGCCCTACTGACAGGGGAGACTACGAGCAGTACTTC
TRBD1	many	13	TRBV7-9	TRBJ1-1	CASSRTGRWEAFF	TGTGCCAGCAGCCGGACAGGGAGATGGGAAGCTTTCTTT
TRBD2	-	14	TRBV7-3	TRBJ2-7	CASSLPGRAYEQYF	TGTGCCAGCAGCTTACCAGGGAGGGCCTACGAGCAGTACTTC
-	-	15	TRBV5-6	TRBJ1-5	CASSLWPYSNQPQHF	TGTGCCAGCAGCTTGTGGCCGTATAGCAATCAGCCCCAGCATTTT
TRBD1	few	16	TRBV24-1	TRBJ2-1	CATSGTVQGPGNEQFF	TGTGCCACCTCAGGTACCGTACAGGGGCCTGGCAATGAGCAGTTCTTC
-	few	11	TRBV20-1	TRBJ2-1	CRVSGYNEQFF	TGCAGGGTTAGCGGCTACAATGAGCAGTTCTTC
TRBD2	-	15	TRBV9	TRBJ2-1	CASSVAAGGLNEQFF	TGTGCCAGCAGCGTAGCAGCGGGGGGGCTCAATGAGCAGTTCTTC
TRBD1	-	14	TRBV6-2/TRBV6-3	TRBJ2-7	CASSGQVLSYEQYF	TGTGCCAGCAGCGGACAGGTCCTCTCCTACGAGCAGTACTTC
TRBD2	many	16	TRBV4-3	TRBJ2-1	CASSQAWTSGVHEQFF	TGCGCCAGCAGCCAAGCCTGGACTAGCGGGGTTCATGAGCAGTTCTTC
TRBD1	-	15	TRBV28	TRBJ1-2	CASSHQGADTYGYTF	TGTGCCAGCAGTCACCAGGGGGCTGATACTTATGGCTACACCTTC
-	-	15	TRBV7-2	TRBJ2-7	CASSLGQPAHYEQYF	TGTGCCAGCAGCTTAGGACAACCTGCCCACTACGAGCAGTACTTC
TRBD2	many	15	TRBV20-1	TRBJ2-3	CSAIIPSGGTDTQYF	TGCAGTGCTATCATCCCTAGCGGGGGCACAGATACGCAGTATTTT
-	many	14	TRBV7-2	TRBJ2-7	CASSSRPTPYEQYF	TGTGCCAGCAGCTCCAGGCCCACCCCTTACGAGCAGTACTTC
-	few	11	TRBV20-1	TRBJ1-1	CSARAGGPAFF	TGCAGTGCTAGGGCTGGGGGGCCGGCTTTCTTT